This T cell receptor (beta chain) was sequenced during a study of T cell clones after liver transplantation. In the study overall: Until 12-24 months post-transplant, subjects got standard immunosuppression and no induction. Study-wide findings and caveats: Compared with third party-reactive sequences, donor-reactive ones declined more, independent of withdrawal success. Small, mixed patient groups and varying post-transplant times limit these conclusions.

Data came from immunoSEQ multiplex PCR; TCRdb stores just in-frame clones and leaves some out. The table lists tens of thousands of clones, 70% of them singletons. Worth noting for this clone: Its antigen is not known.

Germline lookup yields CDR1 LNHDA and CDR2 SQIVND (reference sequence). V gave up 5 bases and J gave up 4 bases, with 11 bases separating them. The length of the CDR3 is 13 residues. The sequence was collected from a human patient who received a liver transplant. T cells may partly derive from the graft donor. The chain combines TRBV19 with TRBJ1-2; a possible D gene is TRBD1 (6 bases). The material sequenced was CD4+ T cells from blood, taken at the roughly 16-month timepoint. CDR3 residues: CASSWDKIYGYTF. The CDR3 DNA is TGTGCCAGTAGTTGGGACAAGATCTATGGCTACACCTTC.